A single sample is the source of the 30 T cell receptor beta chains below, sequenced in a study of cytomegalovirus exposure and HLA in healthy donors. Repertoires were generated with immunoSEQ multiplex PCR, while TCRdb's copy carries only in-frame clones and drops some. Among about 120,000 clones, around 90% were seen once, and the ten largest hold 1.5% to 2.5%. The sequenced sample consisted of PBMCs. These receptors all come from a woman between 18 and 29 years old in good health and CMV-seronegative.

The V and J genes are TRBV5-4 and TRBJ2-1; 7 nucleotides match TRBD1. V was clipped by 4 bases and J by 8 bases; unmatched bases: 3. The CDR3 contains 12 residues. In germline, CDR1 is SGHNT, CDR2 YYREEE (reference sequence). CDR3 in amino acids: CASSVTGDEQFF. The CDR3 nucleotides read TGTGCCAGCAGCGTAACAGGGGATGAGCAGTTCTTC.

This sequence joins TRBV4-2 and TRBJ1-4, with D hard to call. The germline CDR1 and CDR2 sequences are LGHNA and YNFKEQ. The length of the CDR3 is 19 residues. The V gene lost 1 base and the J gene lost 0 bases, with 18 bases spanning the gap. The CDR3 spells CASSQAPWGGLATNEKLFF. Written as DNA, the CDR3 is TGTGCCAGCAGCCAAGCCCCCTGGGGAGGGCTGGCAACTAATGAAAAACTGTTTTTT.

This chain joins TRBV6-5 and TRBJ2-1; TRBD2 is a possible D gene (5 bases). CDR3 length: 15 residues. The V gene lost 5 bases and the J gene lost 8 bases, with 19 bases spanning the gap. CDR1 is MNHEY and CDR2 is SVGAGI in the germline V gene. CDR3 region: CASSASVWESDEQFF. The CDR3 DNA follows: TGTGCCAGCAGTGCCAGCGTCTGGGAGAGTGATGAGCAGTTCTTC.

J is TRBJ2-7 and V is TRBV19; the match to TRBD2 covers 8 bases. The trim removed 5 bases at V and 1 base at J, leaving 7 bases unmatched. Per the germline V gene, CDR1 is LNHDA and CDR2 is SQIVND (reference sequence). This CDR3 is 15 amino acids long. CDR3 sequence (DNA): TGTGCCAGTAGTCCTAGAGCGGGAGCTTCCTACGAGCAGTACTTC. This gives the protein CASSPRAGASYEQYF.

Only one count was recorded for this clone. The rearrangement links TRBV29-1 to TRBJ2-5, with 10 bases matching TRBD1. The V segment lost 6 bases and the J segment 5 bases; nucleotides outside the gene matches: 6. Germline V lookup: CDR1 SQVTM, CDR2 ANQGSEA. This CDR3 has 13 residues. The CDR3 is CSVGTGVVETQYF. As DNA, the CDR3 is TGCAGCGTGGGGACAGGGGTAGTCGAGACCCAGTACTTC.

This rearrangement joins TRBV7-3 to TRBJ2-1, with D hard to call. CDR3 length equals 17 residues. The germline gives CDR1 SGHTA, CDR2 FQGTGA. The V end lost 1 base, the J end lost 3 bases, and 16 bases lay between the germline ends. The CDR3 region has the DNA TGTGCCAGCAGCTTAATGGTTGGGCTCCCCGGCTACAATGAGCAGTTCTTC. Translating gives CASSLMVGLPGYNEQFF. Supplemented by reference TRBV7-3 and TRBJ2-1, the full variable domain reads GAGVSQTPSNKVTEKGKYVELRCDPISGHTALYWYRQSLGQGPEFLIYFQGTGAADDSGLPNDRFFAVRPEGSVSTLKIQRTERGDSAVYLCASSLMVGLPGYNEQFFGPGTRLTVL.

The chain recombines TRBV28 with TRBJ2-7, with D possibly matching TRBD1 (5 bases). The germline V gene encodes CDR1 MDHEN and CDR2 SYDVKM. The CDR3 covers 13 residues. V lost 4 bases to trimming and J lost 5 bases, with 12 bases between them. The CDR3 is CASSSPQDNEQYF. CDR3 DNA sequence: TGTGCCAGCAGTTCCCCTCAGGACAACGAGCAGTACTTC.

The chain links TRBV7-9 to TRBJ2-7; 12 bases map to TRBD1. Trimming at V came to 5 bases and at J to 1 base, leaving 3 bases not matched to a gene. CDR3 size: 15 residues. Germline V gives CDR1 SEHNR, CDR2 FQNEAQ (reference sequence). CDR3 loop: CASSAGQGASYEQYF. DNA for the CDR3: TGTGCCAGCAGCGCGGGACAGGGGGCTTCCTACGAGCAGTACTTC.

The CDR3 nucleotides read TGTGCCAGCAGTTTTCCCAGACAGAGGTCGAATCAGCCCCAGCATTTT. This sequence encodes CASSFPRQRSNQPQHF. The chain combines TRBV6-7 with TRBJ1-5, with D tentatively TRBD1 (5 bases). TRBV6-7 is noted as an ORF with a role that remains uncertain. The CDR3 covers 16 residues. The V and J ends lost 4 bases and 4 bases respectively, with 17 bases between them.

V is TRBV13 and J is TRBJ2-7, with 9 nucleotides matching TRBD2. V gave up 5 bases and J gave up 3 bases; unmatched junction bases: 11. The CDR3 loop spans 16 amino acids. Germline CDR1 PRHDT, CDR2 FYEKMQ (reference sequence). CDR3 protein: CASSLRGGLAVYEQYF. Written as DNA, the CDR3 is TGTGCCAGCAGCCTTAGGGGGGGACTAGCTGTCTACGAGCAGTACTTC.

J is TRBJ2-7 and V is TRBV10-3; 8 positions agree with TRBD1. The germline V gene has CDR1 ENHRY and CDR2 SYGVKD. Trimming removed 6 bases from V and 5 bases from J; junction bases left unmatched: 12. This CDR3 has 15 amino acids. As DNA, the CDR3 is TGTGCCATCAGCGATCTGACAGGGGACCGCGACGAGCAGTACTTC. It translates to CAISDLTGDRDEQYF.

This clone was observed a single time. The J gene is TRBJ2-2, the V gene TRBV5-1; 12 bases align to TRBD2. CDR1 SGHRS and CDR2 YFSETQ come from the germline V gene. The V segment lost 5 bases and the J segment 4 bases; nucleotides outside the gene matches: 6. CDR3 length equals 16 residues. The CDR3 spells CASRGQGLAGTGELFF. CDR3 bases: TGCGCCAGCAGGGGGCAGGGACTAGCGGGCACCGGGGAGCTGTTTTTT.

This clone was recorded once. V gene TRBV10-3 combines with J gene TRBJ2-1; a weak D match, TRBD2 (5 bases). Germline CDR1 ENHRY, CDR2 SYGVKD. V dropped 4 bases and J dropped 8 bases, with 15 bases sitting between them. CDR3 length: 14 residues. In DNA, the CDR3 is TGTGCCATCAGTGCCGAGGGCGGTAGGGATGAGCAGTTCTTC. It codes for CAISAEGGRDEQFF.

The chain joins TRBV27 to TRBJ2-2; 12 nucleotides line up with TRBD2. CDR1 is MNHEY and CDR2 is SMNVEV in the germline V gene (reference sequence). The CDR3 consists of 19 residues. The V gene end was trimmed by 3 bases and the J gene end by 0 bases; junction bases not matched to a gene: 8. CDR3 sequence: CASSFYGLAGTTNTGELFF. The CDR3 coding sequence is TGTGCCAGCAGTTTCTACGGACTAGCGGGGACGACGAACACCGGGGAGCTGTTTTTT.

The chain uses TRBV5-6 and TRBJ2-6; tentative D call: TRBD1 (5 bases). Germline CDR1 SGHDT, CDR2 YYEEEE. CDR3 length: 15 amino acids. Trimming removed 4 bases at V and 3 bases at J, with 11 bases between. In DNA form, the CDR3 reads TGTGCCAGCAGCCCCCAGGGTGGTGGGGCCAACGTCCTGACTTTC. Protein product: CASSPQGGGANVLTF.

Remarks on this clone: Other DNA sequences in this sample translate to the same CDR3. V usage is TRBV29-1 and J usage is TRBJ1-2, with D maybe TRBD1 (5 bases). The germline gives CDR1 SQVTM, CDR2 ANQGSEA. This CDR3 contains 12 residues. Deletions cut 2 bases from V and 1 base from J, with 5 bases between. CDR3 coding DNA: TGCAGCGTTGAACAGGGTAACTATGGCTACACCTTC. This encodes CSVEQGNYGYTF. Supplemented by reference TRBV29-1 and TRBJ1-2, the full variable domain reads SAVISQKPSRDICQRGTSLTIQCQVDSQVTMMFWYRQQPGQSLTLIATANQGSEATYESGFVIDKFPISRPNLTFSTLTVSNMSPEDSSIYLCSVEQGNYGYTFGSGTRLTVV.

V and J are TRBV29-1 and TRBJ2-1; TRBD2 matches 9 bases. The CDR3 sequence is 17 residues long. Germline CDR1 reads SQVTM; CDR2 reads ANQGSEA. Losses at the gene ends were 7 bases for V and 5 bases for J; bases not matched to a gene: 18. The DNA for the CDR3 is TGCAGCGGACAAAGATCGGGACTAGCCGCAAAGAACAATGAGCAGTTCTTC. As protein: CSGQRSGLAAKNNEQFF.

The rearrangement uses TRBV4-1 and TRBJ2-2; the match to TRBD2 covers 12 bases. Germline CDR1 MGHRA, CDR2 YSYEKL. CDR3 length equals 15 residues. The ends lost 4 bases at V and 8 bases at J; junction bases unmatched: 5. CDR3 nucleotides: TGCGCCAGCAGCCTCCGACTAGCGGGAGATGGGGAGCTGTTTTTT. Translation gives CASSLRLAGDGELFF.

The CDR3 here is CASSVSGHTGELFF. The CDR3, as DNA: TGTGCCAGCAGCGTCTCAGGGCACACCGGGGAGCTGTTTTTT. V usage is TRBV9 and J usage is TRBJ2-2, with TRBD1 as a possible D gene (5 bases). Trimming removed 2 bases from V and 3 bases from J, with 8 bases in between. Germline V lookup: CDR1 SGDLS, CDR2 YYNGEE. This CDR3 has 14 amino acids.

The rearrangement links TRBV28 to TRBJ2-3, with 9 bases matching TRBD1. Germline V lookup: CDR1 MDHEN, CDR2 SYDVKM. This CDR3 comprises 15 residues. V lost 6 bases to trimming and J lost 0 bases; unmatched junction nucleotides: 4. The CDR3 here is CASSLGTGSTDTQYF. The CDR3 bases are TGTGCCAGCAGCCTTGGGACAGGGAGCACAGATACGCAGTATTTT.

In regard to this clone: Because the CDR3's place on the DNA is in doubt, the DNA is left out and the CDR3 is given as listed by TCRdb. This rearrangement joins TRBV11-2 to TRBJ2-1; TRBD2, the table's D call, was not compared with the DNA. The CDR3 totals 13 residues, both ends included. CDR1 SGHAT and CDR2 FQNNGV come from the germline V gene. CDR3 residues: CASSLAVGGGTVF.

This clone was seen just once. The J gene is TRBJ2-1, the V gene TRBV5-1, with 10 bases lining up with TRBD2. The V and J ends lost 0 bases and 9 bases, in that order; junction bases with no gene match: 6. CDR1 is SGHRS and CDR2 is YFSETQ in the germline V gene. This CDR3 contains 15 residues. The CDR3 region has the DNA TGCGCCAGCAGCTTGGCAGGACTAGCGGTAAGTGAGCAGTTCTTC. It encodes CASSLAGLAVSEQFF.

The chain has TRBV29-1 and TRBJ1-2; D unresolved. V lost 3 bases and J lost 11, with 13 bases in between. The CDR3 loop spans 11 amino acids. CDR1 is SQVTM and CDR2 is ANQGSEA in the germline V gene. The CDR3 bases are TGCAGCGTTGACAGTCCCTCAGGATACACCTTC. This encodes CSVDSPSGYTF.

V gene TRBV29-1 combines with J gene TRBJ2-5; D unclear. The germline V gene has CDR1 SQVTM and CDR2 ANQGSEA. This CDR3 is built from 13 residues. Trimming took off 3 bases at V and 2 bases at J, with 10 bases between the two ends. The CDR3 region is CSVDGSLQETQYF. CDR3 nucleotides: TGCAGCGTTGACGGTAGTTTACAAGAGACCCAGTACTTC. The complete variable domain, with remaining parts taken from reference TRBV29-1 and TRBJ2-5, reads SAVISQKPSRDICQRGTSLTIQCQVDSQVTMMFWYRQQPGQSLTLIATANQGSEATYESGFVIDKFPISRPNLTFSTLTVSNMSPEDSSIYLCSVDGSLQETQYFGPGTRLLVL.

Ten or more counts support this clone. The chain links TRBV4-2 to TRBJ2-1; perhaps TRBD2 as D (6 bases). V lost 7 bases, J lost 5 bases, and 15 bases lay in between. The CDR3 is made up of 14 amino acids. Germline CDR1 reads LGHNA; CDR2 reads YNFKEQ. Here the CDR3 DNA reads TGTGCCAGCAAAGGTAGCGGAGCTAACAATGAGCAGTTCTTC. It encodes CASKGSGANNEQFF.

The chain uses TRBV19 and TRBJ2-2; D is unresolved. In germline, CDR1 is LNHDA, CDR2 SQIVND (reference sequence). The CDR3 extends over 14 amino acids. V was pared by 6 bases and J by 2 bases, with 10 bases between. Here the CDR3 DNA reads TGTGCCAGTAGATCCCCACTTAACACCGGGGAGCTGTTTTTT. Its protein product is CASRSPLNTGELFF.

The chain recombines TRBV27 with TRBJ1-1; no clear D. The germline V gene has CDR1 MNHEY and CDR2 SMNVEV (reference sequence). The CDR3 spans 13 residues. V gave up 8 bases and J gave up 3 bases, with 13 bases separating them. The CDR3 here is CASREGTYTEAFF. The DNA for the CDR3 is TGTGCCAGCCGTGAGGGAACGTACACTGAAGCTTTCTTT.

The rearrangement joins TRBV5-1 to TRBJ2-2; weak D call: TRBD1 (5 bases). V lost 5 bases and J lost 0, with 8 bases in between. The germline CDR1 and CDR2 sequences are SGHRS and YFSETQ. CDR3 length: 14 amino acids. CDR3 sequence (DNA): TGCGCCAGCAGGGAAGGGGCGAACACCGGGGAGCTGTTTTTT. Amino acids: CASREGANTGELFF.

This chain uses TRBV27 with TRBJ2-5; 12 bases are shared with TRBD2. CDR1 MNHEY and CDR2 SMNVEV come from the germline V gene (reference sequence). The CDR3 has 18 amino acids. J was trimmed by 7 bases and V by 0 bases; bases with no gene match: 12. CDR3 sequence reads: CASSLSLIPSGRAWTQYF. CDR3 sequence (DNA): TGTGCCAGCAGTTTATCCCTTATCCCTAGCGGGAGGGCTTGGACCCAGTACTTC.

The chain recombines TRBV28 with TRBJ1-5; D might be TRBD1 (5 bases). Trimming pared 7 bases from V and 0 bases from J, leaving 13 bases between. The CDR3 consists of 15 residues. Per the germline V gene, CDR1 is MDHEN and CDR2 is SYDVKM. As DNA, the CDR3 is TGTGCCAGCACCCGGCGGGGGTCTAGCAATCAGCCCCAGCATTTT. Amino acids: CASTRRGSSNQPQHF.